This T cell receptor beta chain was sequenced in a study of blood T cell repertoires in COVID-19. As for the study in general: There were acute and convalescent COVID-19 samples, and they came from the United States, Italy and Spain. From T cells, B-cell-depleted T cells, or PBMCs came the material, which was cDNA or gDNA.

This CDR3 is built from 15 residues. Trimming cost V 2 bases and J 4 bases, with 14 bases left between them. Germline CDR1 is MNHEY and CDR2 is SMNVEV (reference sequence). In the authors' workflow: It was from reference gene primer amplification that nucleated cell counts were estimated. Profiled with immunoSEQ multiplex PCR; TCRdb holds only in-frame clones, not every one. V and J calls and clone size come straight from that table; D and trimming were deduced from the DNA. The sample consists of over 120,000 clones, around 85% of them appearing once. The sample comprised PBMCs or T cells enriched from blood (not recorded which). The sequence was collected from a man in his forties or fifties who had recovered from COVID-19. This sequence joins TRBV27 and TRBJ2-5, with a weak D call TRBD2 (7 bases). This chain's CDR3 is CASSLGGASGETQYF. DNA for the CDR3: TGTGCCAGCAGTTTAGGGGGGGCGAGTGGAGAGACCCAGTACTTC.